The 10 T cell receptor beta chains reported below all come from one sample, sequenced in a study of shared clonotypes between healthy human individuals (dated by TCRdb to 2020 to 2021). The library was made by the immunoSEQ multiplex PCR assay. TCRdb retrieved this table from immuneACCESS and kept in-frame rearrangements only. Not all clones are present; in checked studies, unresolved V genes account for under half, and no reason is known for the remainder. In this sample the table shows around 1.5 million clones, around 98% of which occur a single time. The ten most abundant clones make up about 0.45% of the sample. Sequencing was done on a sample of naive CD4+ T cells sorted from blood. This sample's cell subset or site label indicates: CD45RA+ positively selected. These TCRs come from a man aged 25-40 years in good health.

CDR3 nucleotide sequence: TGTGCCAGCAGCCGACAGGGTGGGCTCGGAGAGCAGTTCTTC. It is translated as CASSRQGGLGEQFF. This chain uses TRBV7-9 with TRBJ2-1; 7 bases are shared with TRBD1. J was trimmed by 10 bases and V by 5 bases; bases with no gene match: 11. The CDR3 is made up of 14 amino acids. Germline lookup yields CDR1 SEHNR and CDR2 FQNEAQ (reference sequence). The full variable domain, rest sourced from reference TRBV7-9 and TRBJ2-1, is DTGVSQNPRHKITKRGQNVTFRCDPISEHNRLYWYRQTLGQGPEFLTYFQNEAQLEKSRLLSDRFSAERPKGSFSTLEIQRTEQGDSAMYLCASSRQGGLGEQFFGPGTRLTVL.

The chain joins TRBV2 to TRBJ2-3, with 12 bases lining up with TRBD1. Trimming cost V 4 bases and J 2 bases; bases outside gene matches: 4. Germline V gene lookup returns CDR1 SNHLY and CDR2 FYNNEI. CDR3 size: 16 residues. The CDR3 DNA is TGTGCCAGCAGTGTCCGGGACAGGGGGCTCACAGATACGCAGTATTTT. It specifies CASSVRDRGLTDTQYF. The whole variable domain, filled in from reference TRBV2 and TRBJ2-3, reads EPEVTQTPSHQVTQMGQEVILRCVPISNHLYFYWYRQILGQKVEFLVSFYNNEISEKSEIFDDQFSVERPDGSNFTLKIRSTKLEDSAMYFCASSVRDRGLTDTQYFGPGTRLTVL.

The chain's CDR3 is CASSSGDGTEAFF. CDR3 nucleotides: TGTGCCAGCAGCTCGGGGGACGGGACTGAAGCTTTCTTT. J is TRBJ1-1 and V is TRBV5-6; tentative D call: TRBD1 (5 bases). Germline-derived CDR1 and CDR2 are SGHDT and YYEEEE. The CDR3 spans 13 residues. Trimming cost V 3 bases and J 5 bases, with 11 bases left between them. Drawing the rest from reference TRBV5-6 and TRBJ1-1, the complete variable domain is DAGVTQSPTHLIKTRGQQVTLRCSPKSGHDTVSWYQQALGQGPQFIFQYYEEEERQRGNFPDRFSGHQFPNYSSELNVNALLLGDSALYLCASSSGDGTEAFFGQGTRLTVV.

The rearrangement uses TRBV9 and TRBJ1-1, with 7 bases lining up with TRBD1. CDR1 and CDR2 (germline): SGDLS, YYNGEE. Trimming removed 0 bases from V and 1 base from J; junction bases left unmatched: 9. The CDR3 runs 17 residues. The CDR3 loop is CASSVEPGTAGNTEAFF. The CDR3 bases are TGTGCCAGCAGCGTAGAGCCCGGGACAGCAGGGAACACTGAAGCTTTCTTT.

J is TRBJ1-1 and V is TRBV14; TRBD1 agrees at 7 bases. V lost 2 bases and J lost 5; bases outside the gene matches: 5. CDR1 is SGHDN and CDR2 is FVKESK in the germline V gene. This CDR3 has 14 residues. CDR3 coding DNA: TGTGCCAGCAGCCAACGGACAGGAGGGACTGAAGCTTTCTTT. As protein: CASSQRTGGTEAFF.

This clone was observed a few times. Other DNA sequences in the sample encode the same CDR3. The chain combines TRBV7-6 with TRBJ2-7, with D uncertain. This CDR3 is 13 amino acids long. The germline V gene has CDR1 SGHVS and CDR2 FNYEAQ. V was trimmed by 3 bases and J by 2 bases, leaving 8 bases between them. The CDR3 DNA reads as TGTGCCAGCAGCTTGGGCAGAACCTACGAGCAGTACTTC. Its translation is CASSLGRTYEQYF.

The chain combines TRBV27 with TRBJ1-4, with D tentatively TRBD1 (6 bases). Germline assignment: CDR1 MNHEY and CDR2 SMNVEV (reference sequence). CDR3 length: 15 residues. V was clipped by 3 bases and J by 5 bases, with 13 bases between them. The CDR3 region is CASSFFRTVNEKLFF. The CDR3 DNA reads as TGTGCCAGCAGTTTCTTCCGGACAGTAAATGAAAAACTGTTTTTT.

The rearrangement links TRBV7-9 to TRBJ2-7; 7 nucleotides match TRBD1. Unmatched junction bases numbered 3, after V lost 2 bases and J lost 5 bases. This CDR3 region has 13 residues. Germline V gene data show CDR1 as SEHNR and CDR2 as FQNEAQ (reference sequence). Here the CDR3 DNA reads TGTGCCAGCAGCTTATACGACAGGGACGAGCAGTACTTC. It specifies CASSLYDRDEQYF. Variable domain in full (rest from reference TRBV7-9 and TRBJ2-7): DTGVSQNPRHKITKRGQNVTFRCDPISEHNRLYWYRQTLGQGPEFLTYFQNEAQLEKSRLLSDRFSAERPKGSFSTLEIQRTEQGDSAMYLCASSLYDRDEQYFGPGTRLTVT.

The rearrangement joins TRBV5-6 to TRBJ2-7; no clear D gene. CDR1 and CDR2 (germline): SGHDT, YYEEEE. The CDR3 consists of 15 residues. The V end was cut by 1 base, the J end by 3 bases, with 14 bases between. CDR3: CASSLPGAPDYEQYF. The CDR3 coding sequence is TGTGCCAGCAGCTTGCCCGGAGCCCCCGACTACGAGCAGTACTTC.

The rearrangement joins TRBV5-6 to TRBJ2-1, with 7 bases lining up with TRBD1. Germline trimming cut 4 bases from V and 9 bases from J; bases unmatched to any gene: 10. Germline V gives CDR1 SGHDT, CDR2 YYEEEE. The CDR3 is made up of 14 amino acids. CDR3 coding DNA: TGTGCCAGCAGCACACAGAGGGGGCCTGGTGAGCAGTTCTTC. Translated: CASSTQRGPGEQFF.